The 24 T cell receptor beta chains listed next were all sequenced from one sample in a study of T cells in Graves' hyperthyroidism and ophthalmopathy (dated by TCRdb to between 2019 and 2020). Library construction relied on multiplex PCR. Reads for this sample came from an Illumina HiSeq 2000. The TCR beta CDR3 regions were amplified from the RNA transcripts. For the first round of RT-PCR on the TCR CDR3, the HTBI primer set was used together with the Qiagen OneStep RT-PCR kit. TCRdb itself trimmed the public reads at Q25 with fastp, ran MiXCR and retained productive beta chains. Each CDR3 protein gets just one entry, which takes the most common genes and DNA from the rows behind it. Here the sample has about 410,000 distinct CDR3 sequences; roughly 14% occur a single time. 13% of the sample is held by the ten biggest clonotypes. The sample taken for sequencing was blood. The receptors were gathered from a man aged 18 to 29 with Graves' ophthalmopathy.

Many counts were recorded for this clonotype. The gene calls are TRBV10-3 and TRBJ2-1, with TRBD2 matching over 8 bases. V was pared by 5 bases and J by 8 bases, with 5 bases of the junction left unmatched. Germline CDR1 is ENHRY and CDR2 is SYGVKD. This CDR3 has 13 residues. In DNA, the CDR3 is TGTGCCATCAGTAGCGGGAGAGGCGATGAGCAGTTCTTC. It encodes CAISSGRGDEQFF.

This clonotype was picked up many times. The V and J genes are TRBV7-3 and TRBJ2-5; D is uncertain. Germline V gene lookup returns CDR1 SGHTA and CDR2 FQGTGA. The CDR3 consists of 14 residues. V was cut by 2 bases and J by 1 base, with 8 bases left in between. CDR3 sequence reads: CASSLYSGQETQYF. CDR3 DNA: TGTGCCAGCAGCTTATACTCTGGCCAAGAGACCCAGTACTTC.

The chain recombines TRBV4-1 with TRBJ2-7; D is unclear. The V and J ends lost 0 bases and 4 bases respectively, with 10 bases between them. The germline V gene has CDR1 MGHRA and CDR2 YSYEKL. This CDR3 comprises 14 residues. The CDR3 spells CASSQESTVYEQYF. The DNA for the CDR3 is TGCGCCAGCAGCCAAGAATCCACGGTTTACGAGCAGTACTTC.

This clonotype occurred a few times. The chain combines TRBV9 with TRBJ2-1; 9 bases agree with TRBD2. The CDR3 runs 16 residues. The germline V gene encodes CDR1 SGDLS and CDR2 YYNGEE. V shed 4 bases, J shed 4 bases, and the junction held 9 bases outside the gene matches. CDR3: CASSPGASGVYNEQFF. CDR3 nucleotide sequence: TGTGCCAGCAGCCCGGGGGCTAGCGGGGTTTACAATGAGCAGTTCTTC.

This clonotype came up a few times. The V gene is TRBV20-1, the J gene TRBJ2-5; possibly TRBD1 for D (5 bases). The CDR3 is made up of 15 amino acids. V was shortened by 3 bases and J by 2 bases, with 16 bases between the two germline ends. In germline, CDR1 is DFQATT, CDR2 SNEGSKA (reference sequence). CDR3 in amino acids: CSARSMRDSQETQYF. The CDR3 DNA is TGCAGTGCTAGGTCTATGCGAGACAGTCAAGAGACCCAGTACTTC.

In this sample, this clonotype turned up many times. V and J are TRBV27 and TRBJ2-7, with D unclear. Germline CDR1 reads MNHEY; CDR2 reads SMNVEV (reference sequence). This CDR3 spans 13 amino acids. The ends were cut back, 6 bases at V and 8 bases at J, with 17 bases in the middle. In nucleotides, the CDR3 is TGTGCCAGCAGCCCGTCGCCAGGTACGAAGCAGTACTTC. It translates to CASSPSPGTKQYF.

This chain uses TRBV12-3 or TRBV12-4 with TRBJ2-7; D gene unclear. The germline V and J ends were trimmed by 4 bases and 4 bases, with 17 bases remaining between them. The CDR3 sequence is 15 residues long. The CDR3 loop is CASSSTTSSPYEQYF. DNA for the CDR3: TGTGCCAGCAGTTCCACGACTTCCTCCCCTTACGAGCAGTACTTC.

Points on this clonotype: This may come from a read error, since a much larger clone is one base off. The chain has TRBV29-1 and TRBJ2-7; D is unresolved. V lost 6 bases to trimming and J lost 2 bases, with 14 bases between them. The CDR3 contains 13 residues. CDR1 and CDR2 (germline): SQVTM, ANQGSEA. The CDR3 DNA is TGCAGCGTAACAGCCGATATAACCTACGAGCAGTACTTC. Protein: CSVTADITYEQYF.

In this sample, this clonotype turned up many times. This chain uses TRBV12-3 or TRBV12-4 with TRBJ2-7, with 14 bases identical to TRBD2. Trimming took 5 bases from V and 4 from J; bases not matched to a gene: 10. The CDR3 contains 17 residues. The CDR3 region is CASSPRGGLAGAYEQYF. CDR3 DNA: TGTGCCAGCAGTCCCCGGGGGGGACTAGCGGGAGCATACGAGCAGTACTTC.

This clonotype has a count of ten or more. The chain combines TRBV4-1 with TRBJ2-3; possibly TRBD1 for D (6 bases). The V and J ends lost 0 bases and 0 bases respectively, with 13 bases between them. Germline CDR1 reads MGHRA; CDR2 reads YSYEKL. CDR3 length equals 17 residues. The CDR3 nucleotides are TGCGCCAGCAGCCAAGATCAGACAGGAGATAGCACAGATACGCAGTATTTT. It specifies CASSQDQTGDSTDTQYF.

This clonotype turned up a few times. The V and J genes are TRBV3-1 and TRBJ2-1; 9 positions agree with TRBD2. Germline CDR1 is LGHDT and CDR2 is YNNKEL (reference sequence). This CDR3 region has 15 residues. J was trimmed by 7 bases and V by 4 bases; bases with no gene match: 8. The CDR3 spells CASSPFSGRGNEQFF. CDR3 nucleotide sequence: TGTGCCAGCAGCCCATTTAGCGGGAGAGGTAATGAGCAGTTCTTC.

The chain joins TRBV2 to TRBJ1-2; 7 bases map to TRBD1. V lost 6 bases to trimming and J lost 0 bases; unmatched junction nucleotides: 7. Germline V CDR1 and CDR2: SNHLY, FYNNEI. The CDR3 sequence is 15 residues long. The CDR3 sequence is CASSQDRVTNYGYTF. The CDR3, as DNA: TGTGCCAGCAGCCAAGACAGGGTCACTAACTATGGCTACACCTTC.

The rearrangement links TRBV12-3 or TRBV12-4 to TRBJ2-7; D might be TRBD2 (5 bases). The ends were cut back, 4 bases at V and 3 bases at J, with 19 bases in the middle. This CDR3 contains 16 residues. The CDR3 sequence is CASSYSSSGKFYEQYF. The CDR3 nucleotides read TGTGCCAGCAGTTACTCCTCGAGCGGCAAATTCTACGAGCAGTACTTC.

This clonotype appeared many times. This chain joins TRBV12-3 or TRBV12-4 and TRBJ2-1; 9 positions match TRBD1. CDR3 length equals 15 residues. The V and J ends lost 7 bases and 1 base, in that order; junction bases with no gene match: 5. DNA for the CDR3: TGTGCCAGCACCCTGGGGACAGGGTCCTACAATGAGCAGTTCTTC. Translated: CASTLGTGSYNEQFF.

This clonotype was counted a few times. In DNA form, the CDR3 reads TGTGCCAGCAGTGTTACCAGGGGGTACACCTTC. Amino acids: CASSVTRGYTF. This rearrangement joins TRBV2 to TRBJ1-2, with 7 bases that match TRBD1. This CDR3 has 11 residues. The germline gives CDR1 SNHLY, CDR2 FYNNEI. With V trimmed by 4 bases and J by 11 bases, 4 bases remained unmatched.

This clonotype was seen ten or more times. The rearrangement links TRBV4-1 to TRBJ1-1, with TRBD1 identical over 7 bases. The ends lost 3 bases at V and 7 bases at J; junction bases unmatched: 8. The CDR3 runs to 14 residues. Germline loops: CDR1 MGHRA, CDR2 YSYEKL. The CDR3 sequence: CASSHPNRGDEAFF. CDR3 DNA sequence: TGCGCCAGCAGCCACCCGAACAGGGGAGATGAAGCTTTCTTT.

This chain uses TRBV30 with TRBJ1-2; 7 nucleotides line up with TRBD1. The ends lost 1 base at V and 11 bases at J; junction bases unmatched: 10. The CDR3 has 13 amino acids. Germline V CDR1 and CDR2: GTSNPN, SVGIG (reference sequence). The CDR3 is CAWSARNRGRYTF. The CDR3 DNA follows: TGTGCCTGGAGTGCCCGTAACAGGGGAAGATACACCTTC.

There are many counts of this clonotype. The rearrangement links TRBV9 to TRBJ1-1; 9 bases are a match to TRBD1. Germline CDR1 reads SGDLS; CDR2 reads YYNGEE. V lost 3 bases, J lost 5 bases, and 5 bases stayed unmatched. This CDR3 contains 14 residues. The DNA of the CDR3 is TGTGCCAGCAGCGCGACAGGGGGAGGGACTGAAGCTTTCTTT. Its translation: CASSATGGGTEAFF. Full variable domain (rest looked up from reference TRBV9 and TRBJ1-1): DSGVTQTPKHLITATGQRVTLRCSPRSGDLSVYWYQQSLDQGLQFLIQYYNGEERAKGNILERFSAQQFPDLHSELNLSSLELGDSALYFCASSATGGGTEAFFGQGTRLTVV.

In the case of this clonotype: The junction differs from germline at one of its ends, possibly a read error. The rearrangement joins TRBV19 to TRBJ1-4; D is ambiguous. Germline lookup yields CDR1 LNHDA and CDR2 SQIVND (reference sequence). The CDR3 runs 14 residues. In DNA, the CDR3 is TGTGCCAGTAGTAATAGTAATAAGCGGGAAAAACCGTTTTTT. It codes for CASSNSNKREKPFF.

This clonotype was recorded many times. The rearrangement links TRBV5-5 to TRBJ1-6; D might be TRBD1 (6 bases). The CDR3 is made up of 13 amino acids. V was trimmed by 4 bases and J by 10 bases, leaving 12 bases between them. Germline V CDR1 and CDR2: SGHKS, YYEKEE (reference sequence). The DNA of the CDR3 is TGTGCCAGCAGCGAGAACAGGGACTCACCCCTCCACTTT. It specifies CASSENRDSPLHF.

There are many counts of this clonotype. The chain is built from TRBV5-1 and TRBJ2-7; D may be TRBD2 (6 bases). Trimming shortened V by 4 bases and J by 4 bases, and 18 bases separated the two germline ends. The CDR3 covers 15 residues. CDR1 is SGHRS and CDR2 is YFSETQ in the germline V gene. CDR3 sequence reads: CASSPDAGRTYEQYF. CDR3 bases: TGCGCCAGCAGCCCGGACGCGGGACGGACGTACGAGCAGTACTTC.

Details on this clonotype: A read error may be the cause here, since a much bigger clone is one base away. The rearrangement uses TRBV29-1 and TRBJ2-1; 7 positions agree with TRBD1. The DNA end favors TRBJ2-7, so the J call may be wrong. This CDR3 has 13 residues. Per the germline V gene, CDR1 is SQVTM and CDR2 is ANQGSEA. The DNA for the CDR3 is TGCAGCGTTGAGCTGGACAGGTACAATGAGCAGTACTTC. It translates to CSVELDRYNEQYF.

This clonotype was detected many times. The chain has TRBV27 and TRBJ2-5; a possible D gene is TRBD2 (7 bases). Trimming stripped 0 bases from V and 6 bases from J, with 14 bases between. The CDR3 loop spans 15 amino acids. The germline gives CDR1 MNHEY, CDR2 SMNVEV (reference sequence). The CDR3 DNA reads TGTGCCAGCAGTTTATCGGAGGGGGGGCCGAAGACCCAGTACTTC. Its protein product is CASSLSEGGPKTQYF.

The CDR3 protein is CASSKGQITDTQYF. The DNA of the CDR3 is TGTGCCAGCAGCAAGGGACAGATCACAGATACGCAGTATTTT. The rearrangement uses TRBV7-6 and TRBJ2-3, with 7 bases lining up with TRBD1. The CDR3 length is 14 residues. CDR1 and CDR2 (germline): SGHVS, FNYEAQ. The V gene end was trimmed by 5 bases and the J gene end by 2 bases; junction bases not matched to a gene: 4.